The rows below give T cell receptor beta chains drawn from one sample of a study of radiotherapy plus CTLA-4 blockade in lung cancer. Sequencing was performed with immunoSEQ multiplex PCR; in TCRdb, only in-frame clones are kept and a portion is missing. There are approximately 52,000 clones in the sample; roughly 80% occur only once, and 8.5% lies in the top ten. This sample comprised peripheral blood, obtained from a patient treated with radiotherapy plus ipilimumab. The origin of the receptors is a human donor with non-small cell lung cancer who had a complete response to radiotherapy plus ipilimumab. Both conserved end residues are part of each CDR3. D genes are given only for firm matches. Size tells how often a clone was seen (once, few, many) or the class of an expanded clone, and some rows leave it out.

DNA: TGTGCCAGCAGTCCTCGACTAGCAGAGTACAATGAGCAGTTCTTC
CDR3: CASSPRLAEYNEQFF
size: .
D: TRBD2
V: TRBV11-2
J: TRBJ2-1

DNA: TGCGCCAGCAGCCTCACAGGGGCCTTAGCGGGAGCCCAAATCACAGATACGCAGTATTTT
CDR3: CASSLTGALAGAQITDTQYF
size: .
D: TRBD2
V: TRBV4-1
J: TRBJ2-3

DNA: TGTGCCAGCAGTTACGGGTCGGGGACAGGTTACAATGAGCAGTTCTTC
CDR3: CASSYGSGTGYNEQFF
size: .
D: TRBD1
V: TRBV6-5
J: TRBJ2-1

DNA: TGTGCCAGTAGTATAGACAGGGGGCAAGGCTACACCTTC
CDR3: CASSIDRGQGYTF
size: medium-sized
D: TRBD1
V: TRBV19
J: TRBJ1-2

DNA: TGCGCCAGCAGCCAAGTAACGGGAAGTAAGCTCCAGGGGCCTACCTACAATGAGCAGTTCTTC
CDR3: CASSQVTGSKLQGPTYNEQFF
size: once
D: .
V: TRBV4-3
J: TRBJ2-1

DNA: TGTGCCAGCAGCTTAGATCTGGGGCGTTCACCCCTCCACTTT
CDR3: CASSLDLGRSPLHF
size: once
D: .
V: TRBV11-2
J: TRBJ1-6

DNA: TGTGCCAGCAGCTTGGGACAGATGCAGTACTTC
CDR3: CASSLGQMQYF
size: once
D: .
V: TRBV5-8
J: TRBJ2-7

DNA: TGCGCCAGCAGCCAAGAAGGGCTAGCGGGAGGGCCTGCCTACAATGAGCAGTTCTTC
CDR3: CASSQEGLAGGPAYNEQFF
size: .
D: TRBD2
V: TRBV4-3
J: TRBJ2-1

DNA: TGTGCCAGCAGTGTGCAGTTCTACGAGCAGTACTTC
CDR3: CASSVQFYEQYF
size: .
D: .
V: TRBV6-1
J: TRBJ2-7

DNA: TGCGCCAGCAGCTCCCAACCCGGGGATCAAGATACGCAGTATTTT
CDR3: CASSSQPGDQDTQYF
size: .
D: .
V: TRBV5-1
J: TRBJ2-3

DNA: TGTGCCAGCAGCACCCGGACAGGAGGTTTTGGCTACACCTTC
CDR3: CASSTRTGGFGYTF
size: .
D: TRBD1
V: TRBV7-9
J: TRBJ1-2

DNA: TGTGCCAGCAGCCGGGCTAATGAAAAACTGTTTTTT
CDR3: CASSRANEKLFF
size: .
D: .
V: TRBV6-5
J: TRBJ1-4

DNA: TGCGCCAGCAGAGCCGGGACAGTAGATGAAAAACTGTTTTTT
CDR3: CASRAGTVDEKLFF
size: few
D: TRBD1
V: TRBV5-1
J: TRBJ1-4

DNA: TGTGCCAGCAGTAGGGGGCTATTAAAAGAGACCCAGTACTTC
CDR3: CASSRGLLKETQYF
size: .
D: TRBD1
V: TRBV11-2
J: TRBJ2-5

DNA: TGTGCCAGCAGCTTAGAGGGGGGGAGAAACAATGAGCAGTTCTTC
CDR3: CASSLEGGRNNEQFF
size: .
D: TRBD2
V: TRBV11-3
J: TRBJ2-1

DNA: TGTGCCAGCAGCCCCCAGGGTAGCGGAGGCCAAGAGACCCAGTACTTC
CDR3: CASSPQGSGGQETQYF
size: .
D: .
V: TRBV5-4
J: TRBJ2-5

DNA: TGTGCCTGGGCACGACAGGGGGCCTACGAGCAGTACTTC
CDR3: CAWARQGAYEQYF
size: few
D: TRBD1
V: TRBV30
J: TRBJ2-7

DNA: TGTGCCAGCAGTAGGACAGGAGCTAACTATGGCTACACCTTC
CDR3: CASSRTGANYGYTF
size: .
D: TRBD1
V: TRBV6-5
J: TRBJ1-2

DNA: TGTGCCAGCAGTAACGGGGATAAGAACACTGAAGCTTTCTTT
CDR3: CASSNGDKNTEAFF
size: .
D: .
V: TRBV27
J: TRBJ1-1

DNA: TGCAGCGTCGGGCCAGGGAGCACAGATACGCAGTATTTT
CDR3: CSVGPGSTDTQYF
size: .
D: .
V: TRBV29-1
J: TRBJ2-3

DNA: TGTGCCTGGGGGGACAGGGAAGGATATCAGCCCCAGCATTTT
CDR3: CAWGDREGYQPQHF
size: .
D: TRBD1
V: TRBV30
J: TRBJ1-5

DNA: TGTGCCAGCAGCGCATCGGGACTAGCGGGATATACGCAGTATTTT
CDR3: CASSASGLAGYTQYF
size: .
D: TRBD2
V: TRBV9
J: TRBJ2-3

DNA: TGTGCCTGGAGTCCGGGTGGGACATCCTATAGTGGCTACACCTTC
CDR3: CAWSPGGTSYSGYTF
size: .
D: .
V: TRBV30
J: TRBJ1-2

DNA: TGTGCCAGCAGTACCGCGGGACAGGCGAACACTGAAGCTTTCTTT
CDR3: CASSTAGQANTEAFF
size: once
D: TRBD1
V: TRBV27
J: TRBJ1-1

DNA: TGTGCCAGCAGCTCTCGCCCAGGATCTGGAAACACCATATATTTT
CDR3: CASSSRPGSGNTIYF
size: .
D: .
V: TRBV7-8
J: TRBJ1-3

DNA: TGTGCCATCAGTGGCGGGGGGGACCAAGAGACCCAGTACTTC
CDR3: CAISGGGDQETQYF
size: .
D: TRBD2
V: TRBV10-3
J: TRBJ2-5

DNA: TGTGCCAGCAGCGTAGCCTCGGGGTACCAAGAGACCCAGTACTTC
CDR3: CASSVASGYQETQYF
size: .
D: .
V: TRBV9
J: TRBJ2-5

DNA: TGTGCCTGGAGTACCATCGGAGGAGGCTACACCTTC
CDR3: CAWSTIGGGYTF
size: .
D: .
V: TRBV30
J: TRBJ1-2

DNA: TGTGCCTGGAGTGTTGGTCTAGCGGGAGCCCAAGAGACCCAGTACTTC
CDR3: CAWSVGLAGAQETQYF
size: .
D: TRBD2
V: TRBV30
J: TRBJ2-5

DNA: TGCGCCAGCAGCTTGGGGACAGGGGATGATCAGCCCCAGCATTTT
CDR3: CASSLGTGDDQPQHF
size: .
D: TRBD1
V: TRBV5-1
J: TRBJ1-5

DNA: TGTGCCAGCAGCGTGGGATTCGGGGCCGGGGAGCTGTTTTTT
CDR3: CASSVGFGAGELFF
size: .
D: .
V: TRBV13
J: TRBJ2-2

DNA: TGTGCCAGCAGCCTGCGACGGGGAGAGACAGGGTTAAATGACTATGGCTACACCTTC
CDR3: CASSLRRGETGLNDYGYTF
size: .
D: TRBD1
V: TRBV7-9
J: TRBJ1-2

DNA: TGTGCCTGGAGTGTAGCCATGAACACTGAAGCTTTCTTT
CDR3: CAWSVAMNTEAFF
size: .
D: .
V: TRBV30
J: TRBJ1-1

DNA: TGTGCCAGTAGTAAAGGGACAGGGGGCCCAGATACGCAGTATTTT
CDR3: CASSKGTGGPDTQYF
size: .
D: TRBD1
V: TRBV19
J: TRBJ2-3

DNA: TGTGCCAGCAGTCGGACTAGCGGGAGTTCCTATGAGCAGTTCTTC
CDR3: CASSRTSGSSYEQFF
size: .
D: TRBD2
V: TRBV6-5
J: TRBJ2-1

DNA: TGTGCCAGCAGCTTGGACAGGGGGAGGGAGACCCAGTACTTC
CDR3: CASSLDRGRETQYF
size: .
D: TRBD1
V: TRBV7-2
J: TRBJ2-5

DNA: TGTGCCAGCAGTGACTCGGGACTAGCGGGAGCTGGGAATGAGCAGTTCTTC
CDR3: CASSDSGLAGAGNEQFF
size: .
D: TRBD2
V: TRBV6-4
J: TRBJ2-1

DNA: TGCGCCAGCATCCGCAGGATGAACACTGAAGCTTTCTTT
CDR3: CASIRRMNTEAFF
size: .
D: .
V: TRBV10-2
J: TRBJ1-1

DNA: TGTGCCAGCAGCCCGGGACAGGGGCCCTCTAATGAAAAACTGTTTTTT
CDR3: CASSPGQGPSNEKLFF
size: .
D: TRBD1
V: TRBV11-3
J: TRBJ1-4

DNA: TGTGCCAGCAGTGAAGCCCCCGGGACTGGCCTGGACTATGGCTACACCTTC
CDR3: CASSEAPGTGLDYGYTF
size: .
D: .
V: TRBV6-1
J: TRBJ1-2

DNA: TGCGCCAGCAGCCAAGAAAAGGGGGCAACGGGATACGGCACAGATACGCAGTATTTT
CDR3: CASSQEKGATGYGTDTQYF
size: once
D: TRBD1
V: TRBV4-3
J: TRBJ2-3

DNA: TGTGCCAGCAGCTGGGGGACAGGAAGCTCCTACGAGCAGTACTTC
CDR3: CASSWGTGSSYEQYF
size: .
D: TRBD1
V: TRBV5-6
J: TRBJ2-7

DNA: TGTGCCAGCAGTTCCGGACTAGCGGGAGTCAATGAGCAGTTCTTC
CDR3: CASSSGLAGVNEQFF
size: .
D: TRBD2
V: TRBV27
J: TRBJ2-1

DNA: TGCGCCAGCAGCCCCTGGACAGGGAGGCAAGAGACCCAGTACTTC
CDR3: CASSPWTGRQETQYF
size: .
D: TRBD1
V: TRBV5-1
J: TRBJ2-5

DNA: TGTGCCAGGACAGGCTACTCTGGAAACACCATATATTTT
CDR3: CARTGYSGNTIYF
size: .
D: TRBD1
V: TRBV30
J: TRBJ1-3

DNA: TGTGCTAGTGGTTTGAGTGGTTTTGTGGGCACCCCTGGCACAGATACGCAGTATTTT
CDR3: CASGLSGFVGTPGTDTQYF
size: .
D: .
V: TRBV12-5
J: TRBJ2-3

DNA: TGTGCCAGCAGTCCGGAGTCGGGGACACTTCGACCTGACTACACCTTC
CDR3: CASSPESGTLRPDYTF
size: .
D: .
V: TRBV28
J: TRBJ1-2

DNA: TGTGCCAGCAGCTTAGATCGGACCGGGGGTAACACCATATATTTT
CDR3: CASSLDRTGGNTIYF
size: few
D: .
V: TRBV7-2
J: TRBJ1-3

DNA: TGTGCCAGCAGTGACACCGACAGGGGGACTGAAGCTTTCTTT
CDR3: CASSDTDRGTEAFF
size: once
D: TRBD1
V: TRBV6-4
J: TRBJ1-1